This TCR beta chain stems from a study of blood T cell repertoires in COVID-19. Overall study: COVID-19 samples, acute and convalescent, were from the United States, Italy and Spain.

The authors' processing: Reference gene primer amplification gave nucleated cell count estimates. The assay was immunoSEQ multiplex PCR, and TCRdb's table has in-frame clones only and misses some. V and J calls and clone size are those listed in that table; D and trimming were worked out from the DNA. Among about 300,000 clones, 89% were seen once, and the ten largest hold less than 3%. V lost 5 bases to trimming and J lost 6 bases, with 7 bases between them. Germline V gene sequence: CDR1 MDHEN, CDR2 SYDVKM. The CDR3 totals 12 residues. The chain links TRBV28 to TRBJ1-4, with no clear D. Sequences were obtained from PBMCs or T cells enriched from blood (not recorded which). The source is a woman in her fifties or sixties who had been exposed to COVID-19. The DNA for the CDR3 is TGTGCCAGCAGTCCAAGCTATGAAAAACTGTTTTTT. Its translation: CASSPSYEKLFF. The whole variable domain, remainder taken from reference TRBV28 and TRBJ1-4, is DVKVTQSSRYLVKRTGEKVFLECVQDMDHENMFWYRQDPGLGLRLIYFSYDVKMKEKGDIPEGYSVSREKKERFSLILESASTNQTSMYLCASSPSYEKLFFGSGTQLSVL.